What follows are 13 T cell receptor beta chains derived from one specimen sequenced in a study of shared clonotypes between healthy human individuals. Some clones are missing from TCRdb's copy, which holds only in-frame ones; the method was immunoSEQ multiplex PCR. The repertoire holds 2 million to 3 million clones, with roughly nine tenths as singletons. The sample comprised naive CD4+ T cells sorted from blood. Subset indicated: CD45RA+ positively selected. These receptors originate from a man younger than 35 in good health.

This rearrangement joins TRBV28 to TRBJ1-1, with D possibly being TRBD1 (5 bases). Per the germline V gene, CDR1 is MDHEN and CDR2 is SYDVKM. The CDR3 is 14 amino acids. The V end was cut by 6 bases, the J end by 5 bases, with 16 bases between. In nucleotides, the CDR3 is TGTGCCAGCAGCCGAGGGAGGGGATGGACTGAAGCTTTCTTT. Translating it yields CASSRGRGWTEAFF.

The chain is built from TRBV7-9 and TRBJ1-1, with D tentatively TRBD1 (6 bases). The ends were cut back, 5 bases at V and 10 bases at J, with 14 bases in the middle. Germline V gene data show CDR1 as SEHNR and CDR2 as FQNEAQ (reference sequence). The length of the CDR3 is 12 residues. The CDR3 nucleotides read TGTGCCAGCAGCCCGGGAGGCAGGGGAGCTTTCTTT. This gives the protein CASSPGGRGAFF.

The chain has TRBV4-1 and TRBJ1-4, with 9 bases fitting TRBD1. Germline CDR1 is MGHRA and CDR2 is YSYEKL. The CDR3 has 16 residues. V lost 1 base and J lost 8; bases outside the gene matches: 8. Here the CDR3 reads CASSQVGTGPGEKLFF. The DNA for the CDR3 is TGCGCCAGCAGCCAAGTCGGGACAGGGCCAGGGGAAAAACTGTTTTTT.

The chain combines TRBV7-2 with TRBJ2-7, with TRBD2 identical over 9 bases. The CDR3 totals 16 residues. CDR1 is SGHTA and CDR2 is FQGNSA in the germline V gene. J was trimmed by 7 bases and V by 2 bases; bases with no gene match: 12. CDR3 coding DNA: TGTGCCAGCAGCTTAAATCCGCGGGAGGGCTTGGGAGAGCAGTACTTC. This encodes CASSLNPREGLGEQYF.

The chain uses TRBV9 and TRBJ1-2, with D unresolved. In germline, CDR1 is SGDLS, CDR2 YYNGEE. The CDR3 is 15 amino acids. Trimming removed 4 bases from V and 2 bases from J, with 15 bases in between. The CDR3 bases are TGTGCCAGCAGCCCCCCGGTGGGTCCAAACTATGGCTACACCTTC. Its protein product is CASSPPVGPNYGYTF.

CDR3 amino acids: CASSRDRDEQFF. For the CDR3, the DNA is TGTGCCAGCAGCCGAGACAGGGATGAGCAGTTCTTC. The chain carries TRBV6-1 and TRBJ2-1; 7 nucleotides line up with TRBD1. Germline trimming cut 6 bases from V and 8 bases from J; bases unmatched to any gene: 4. CDR3 length: 12 residues. Germline values: CDR1 MNHNS, CDR2 SASEGT.

The chain links TRBV30 to TRBJ1-3; no reliable D call. Germline V gene lookup returns CDR1 GTSNPN and CDR2 SVGIG (reference sequence). The CDR3 length is 13 residues. Trimming removed 3 bases from V and 0 bases from J, with 6 bases in between. This chain's CDR3 is CAWRAHSGNTIYF. CDR3 sequence (DNA): TGTGCCTGGAGGGCACACTCTGGAAACACCATATATTTT.

V usage is TRBV6-5 and J usage is TRBJ1-2; D is possibly TRBD1 (6 bases). This CDR3 spans 14 amino acids. V was pared by 5 bases and J by 3 bases, with 13 bases between. Germline-derived CDR1 and CDR2 are MNHEY and SVGAGI. The CDR3 DNA reads as TGTGCCAGCAGTCGCGGGGGGCGCGACTATGGCTACACCTTC. Translating it yields CASSRGGRDYGYTF.

The chain joins TRBV7-9 to TRBJ2-4, with D tentatively TRBD2 (5 bases). Germline values: CDR1 SEHNR, CDR2 FQNEAQ (reference sequence). V lost 2 bases, J lost 0 bases, and 14 bases lay in between. The length of the CDR3 is 17 residues. CDR3 DNA: TGTGCCAGCAGCTTACCCGGGGTCTCACTAGCCAAAAACATTCAGTACTTC. This codes for CASSLPGVSLAKNIQYF.

This chain uses TRBV9 with TRBJ2-7; the D is unclear. V was cut by 7 bases and J by 5 bases, with 16 bases left in between. CDR3 size: 13 residues. Germline CDR1 reads SGDLS; CDR2 reads YYNGEE. CDR3 protein: CASGPPLSNEQYF. The CDR3 DNA sequence: TGTGCCAGCGGGCCCCCTCTGTCGAACGAGCAGTACTTC.

The chain links TRBV18 to TRBJ1-5; TRBD1 is a possible D gene (6 bases). CDR3 size: 16 residues. Trimming stripped 2 bases from V and 0 bases from J, with 11 bases between. CDR1 and CDR2 from the germline V gene are KGHSH and LQKENI. The CDR3 DNA sequence: TGTGCCAGCTCACCAGAGGACAGAGATAGCAATCAGCCCCAGCATTTT. Residues: CASSPEDRDSNQPQHF. Complete variable domain (other parts from reference TRBV18 and TRBJ1-5): NAGVMQNPRHLVRRRGQEARLRCSPMKGHSHVYWYRQLPEEGLKFMVYLQKENIIDESGMPKERFSAEFPKEGPSILRIQQVVRGDSAAYFCASSPEDRDSNQPQHFGDGTRLSIL.

The chain combines TRBV6-1 with TRBJ2-7; TRBD1 aligns across 7 bases. CDR1 is MNHNS, CDR2 SASEGT, per germline. V lost 7 bases to trimming and J lost 2 bases; unmatched junction nucleotides: 5. The CDR3 is 13 amino acids. CDR3 protein: CASTDRGPYEQYF. The CDR3 DNA sequence: TGTGCCAGCACCGATAGGGGGCCCTACGAGCAGTACTTC.

The chain has TRBV7-9 and TRBJ1-4; D uncertain. V was clipped by 5 bases and J by 2 bases, with 15 bases between them. The CDR3 has 16 residues. From germline, CDR1 is SEHNR and CDR2 FQNEAQ (reference sequence). For the CDR3, the DNA is TGTGCCAGCAGCGGTCCCGTCAGGTTGACTAATGAAAAACTGTTTTTT. Protein sequence: CASSGPVRLTNEKLFF.